Shown below are 10 T cell receptor beta chains from a single sample sequenced in a study of T cell responses to AZD1222 COVID-19 vaccine. The data were produced by immunoSEQ multiplex PCR, yet TCRdb's version contains in-frame clones alone and is incomplete. The top ten clones hold 6.5% to 8.5% of a sample with about 48,000 clones, 80% to 90% of them seen once. The sample in question was peripheral blood, obtained 28 days after the second AZD1222 dose. Source of these receptors: an adult who received the AZD1222 COVID-19 vaccine.

The chain employs TRBV5-1 and TRBJ1-1; 7 nucleotides align to TRBD1. Losses at the gene ends were 5 bases for V and 4 bases for J; bases not matched to a gene: 8. In germline, CDR1 is SGHRS, CDR2 YFSETQ. The CDR3 is 14 residues long. The chain's CDR3 is CASSRDSTSTEAFF. The CDR3 coding sequence is TGCGCCAGCAGTCGGGACAGTACAAGCACTGAAGCTTTCTTT.

This chain links TRBV3-1 (or the pseudogene TRBV3-2) with TRBJ2-3; unclear D gene. Germline assignment: CDR1 LGHDT and CDR2 YNNKEL (reference sequence). V was clipped by 4 bases and J by 8 bases, with 13 bases between them. The length of the CDR3 is 13 residues. The DNA for the CDR3 is TGTGCCAGCAGCCCTTCGGTGAGTGGTACGCAGTATTTT. This translates into CASSPSVSGTQYF.

V and J are TRBV19 and TRBJ2-1; 9 positions match TRBD2. The CDR3 is 14 residues long. Germline V gene lookup returns CDR1 LNHDA and CDR2 SQIVND (reference sequence). V lost 6 bases, J lost 2 bases, and 2 bases stayed unmatched. The CDR3 nucleotides are TGTGCCAGTAGCTCTAGCGGGACCTACAATGAGCAGTTCTTC. Amino acid sequence: CASSSSGTYNEQFF.

This rearrangement joins TRBV12-3 or TRBV12-4 to TRBJ2-1; D is possibly TRBD2 (5 bases). Trimming pared 3 bases from V and 9 bases from J, leaving 9 bases between. The CDR3 is made up of 12 amino acids. Here the CDR3 DNA reads TGTGCCAGCAGTTTGGCTCGGGGTGAGCAGTTCTTC. Translating gives CASSLARGEQFF.

This chain links TRBV7-6 with TRBJ2-1; possibly TRBD2 for D (6 bases). Trimming took 5 bases from V and 7 from J, leaving 24 bases between them. CDR3 length: 17 residues. Germline V gene data show CDR1 as SGHVS and CDR2 as FNYEAQ. This CDR3 reads CASSPGVGEGRDNEQFF. The DNA of the CDR3 is TGTGCCAGCAGCCCGGGGGTTGGAGAGGGACGAGATAATGAGCAGTTCTTC.

The rearrangement links TRBV19 to TRBJ2-1, with 13 bases identical to TRBD2. Germline CDR1 is LNHDA and CDR2 is SQIVND (reference sequence). This CDR3 region has 15 residues. Germline trimming cut 7 bases from V and 8 bases from J; bases unmatched to any gene: 8. The CDR3 nucleotides read TGTGCCAGTACCCCGGGACTAGCGGGAACAGATGAGCAGTTCTTC. Amino acids: CASTPGLAGTDEQFF.

The chain joins TRBV28 to TRBJ1-3, with D possibly TRBD1 on 6 matching bases. Germline assignment: CDR1 MDHEN and CDR2 SYDVKM. This CDR3 has 15 residues. V was clipped by 6 bases and J by 2 bases, with 14 bases between them. In DNA form, the CDR3 reads TGTGCCAGCAGGGGACAAGGCTTGGCTGGAAACACCATATATTTT. Translated: CASRGQGLAGNTIYF. Filled out from reference TRBV28 and TRBJ1-3, the complete variable domain reads DVKVTQSSRYLVKRTGEKVFLECVQDMDHENMFWYRQDPGLGLRLIYFSYDVKMKEKGDIPEGYSVSREKKERFSLILESASTNQTSMYLCASRGQGLAGNTIYFGEGSWLTVV.

The J gene is TRBJ1-1, the V gene TRBV29-1; perhaps TRBD1 as D (6 bases). With 6 bases removed from V and 3 bases from J, the gap between germline ends came to 14 bases. The CDR3 has 13 amino acids. Germline V gives CDR1 SQVTM, CDR2 ANQGSEA. Here the CDR3 reads CSVVAGVYTEAFF. Here the CDR3 DNA reads TGCAGCGTAGTTGCAGGGGTTTACACTGAAGCTTTCTTT.

This chain uses TRBV6-2 or TRBV6-3 with TRBJ1-2, with TRBD1 matching over 10 bases. The CDR3 sequence is 13 residues long. Germline values: CDR1 MNHEY, CDR2 SVGEGT. Trimming took 6 bases from V and 6 from J; bases not matched to a gene: 4. The CDR3 DNA sequence: TGTGCCAGCAGCTGGACAGGGGGAAATGGCTACACCTTC. As protein: CASSWTGGNGYTF.

The chain links TRBV7-7 to TRBJ2-2; TRBD1 is a possible D gene (5 bases). The V gene's germline CDR1 is SSHAT and CDR2 FNYEAQ (reference sequence). The CDR3 sequence is 15 residues long. Between the trimmed V and J ends, which lost 3 bases and 0 bases, there was a span of 8 bases. CDR3 sequence: CASSFLGANTGELFF. The CDR3 DNA reads TGTGCCAGCAGCTTTCTAGGGGCGAACACCGGGGAGCTGTTTTTT.